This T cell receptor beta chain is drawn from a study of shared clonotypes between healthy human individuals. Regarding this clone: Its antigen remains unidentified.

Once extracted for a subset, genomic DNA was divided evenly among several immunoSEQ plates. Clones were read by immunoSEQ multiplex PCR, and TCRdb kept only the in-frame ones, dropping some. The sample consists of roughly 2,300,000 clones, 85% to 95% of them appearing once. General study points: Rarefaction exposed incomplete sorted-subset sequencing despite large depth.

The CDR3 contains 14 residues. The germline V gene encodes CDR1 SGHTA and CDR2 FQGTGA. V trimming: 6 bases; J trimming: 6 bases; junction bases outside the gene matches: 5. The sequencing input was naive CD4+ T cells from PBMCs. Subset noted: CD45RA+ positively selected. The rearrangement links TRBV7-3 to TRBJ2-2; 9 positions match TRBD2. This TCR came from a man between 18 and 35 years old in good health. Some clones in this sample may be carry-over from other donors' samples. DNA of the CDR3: TGTGCCAGCAGTCTTAGCGGGAGTTCCGGGGAGCTGTTTTTT. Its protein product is CASSLSGSSGELFF.